The T cell receptor (beta chain) described here comes from a study of cytomegalovirus exposure and HLA in healthy donors. Broader study findings: As a later analysis showed, a missense DCLRE1C variant was linked to trimming of TCR beta V- and J-genes. Most likely, a cluster of highly shared sequence variants arose as a sequencing artifact.

The PCR used 60 Vbeta and 13 Jbeta primers. The table came from immunoSEQ multiplex PCR; TCRdb's copy has only in-frame clones and leaves some out. Recorded for this sample: about 130,000 clones. V gave up 8 bases and J gave up 1 base; unmatched junction bases: 6. Germline values: CDR1 LNHDA, CDR2 SQIVND (reference sequence). This CDR3 has 15 residues. As to this clone: What it binds is not known.

The chain combines TRBV19 with TRBJ1-2; 11 bases align to TRBD1. Sequencing was performed on PBMCs. The receptor was isolated from a middle-aged man in good health and CMV-seronegative. The CDR3 DNA reads TGTGCCAGTCTTCGGGGACAGGGGGTTAACTATGGCTACACCTTC. Encoded protein: CASLRGQGVNYGYTF.